This T cell receptor beta chain was sequenced during a study of memory CD4+ T cells and cytomegalovirus serostatus. V lost 1 base to trimming and J lost 3 bases; unmatched junction nucleotides: 1. Germline CDR1 and CDR2: SGHTA and FQGTGA. This CDR3 has 14 residues. Study observations and caveats: A US-trained random forest predicted CMV serostatus with median AUC about 0.92.

Original processing methods: Out-of-frame sequences were removed, leaving around 2,000,000 distinct TCRbeta sequences. Profiling relied on immunoSEQ multiplex PCR, and the TCRdb table lists in-frame clones only, not all of them. The DNA was the basis for D and trimming; V, J and clone size are from that table. The table shows tens of thousands of clones, with roughly 78% occurring only once. As for this clone: No antigen is known for it.

Single viable CD3+CD4+CD8-CD45RO+ cells were sorted as the memory CD4+ T cells. The sequenced sample consisted of memory CD4+ T cells from blood. The clonotype was recovered from an adult in good health and CMV-seronegative. The chain links TRBV7-3 to TRBJ2-3; 7 nucleotides match TRBD2. The CDR3 reads CASSLMGGTDTQYF. In nucleotides, the CDR3 is TGTGCCAGCAGCTTAATGGGGGGGACAGATACGCAGTATTTT. The whole variable domain, remainder taken from reference TRBV7-3 and TRBJ2-3, is GAGVSQTPSNKVTEKGKYVELRCDPISGHTALYWYRQSLGQGPEFLIYFQGTGAADDSGLPNDRFFAVRPEGSVSTLKIQRTERGDSAVYLCASSLMGGTDTQYFGPGTRLTVL.